The 23 T cell receptor beta chains presented below share a single source sample, sequenced in a study of blood T cell repertoires in COVID-19. TCRdb's copy holds only in-frame clones and misses some; the assay was immunoSEQ multiplex PCR. This table holds 240,000 or so clones, 88% found once. Sequencing used peripheral blood. The receptors were sampled from a middle-aged woman who had recovered from COVID-19.

V is TRBV27 and J is TRBJ2-6, with 7 bases fitting TRBD2. Germline assignment: CDR1 MNHEY and CDR2 SMNVEV (reference sequence). V lost 6 bases, J lost 0 bases, and 2 bases stayed unmatched. CDR3 length equals 15 residues. CDR3 region: CASSPGGSGANVLTF. Here the CDR3 DNA reads TGTGCCAGCAGCCCGGGGGGCTCTGGGGCCAACGTCCTGACTTTC.

This clone showed up just a few times. The rearrangement uses TRBV7-2 and TRBJ1-4; D not certain. V was cut by 5 bases and J by 8 bases, with 15 bases left in between. This CDR3 is 14 amino acids long. Looked up from germline, CDR1 is SGHTA and CDR2 is FQGNSA. CDR3 loop: CASSLGGVSEKLFF. The DNA of the CDR3 is TGTGCCAGCAGCCTGGGTGGAGTTTCCGAAAAACTGTTTTTT.

The chain has TRBV27 and TRBJ2-3, with TRBD2 identical over 10 bases. V gave up 0 bases and J gave up 1 base; unmatched junction bases: 7. In germline, CDR1 is MNHEY, CDR2 SMNVEV (reference sequence). This CDR3 has 18 residues. CDR3 sequence reads: CASSLSLTSGFRTDTQYF. CDR3 sequence (DNA): TGTGCCAGCAGTTTATCTCTGACTAGCGGGTTCCGCACAGATACGCAGTATTTT.

This chain joins TRBV19 and TRBJ2-2, with D perhaps matching TRBD1 (6 bases). CDR3 length: 16 amino acids. V lost 5 bases and J lost 0, with 13 bases in between. Germline CDR1 reads LNHDA; CDR2 reads SQIVND (reference sequence). CDR3 residues: CASSPDRTSNTGELFF. The CDR3 DNA is TGTGCCAGTAGTCCCGACAGGACCTCGAACACCGGGGAGCTGTTTTTT.

This clone was recorded once. This sequence joins TRBV9 and TRBJ1-2; 8 nucleotides line up with TRBD1. The CDR3 is made up of 15 amino acids. Germline V gene sequence: CDR1 SGDLS, CDR2 YYNGEE. V lost 4 bases to trimming and J lost 4 bases; unmatched junction nucleotides: 9. CDR3 protein: CASSPQTGVGYGYTF. Here the CDR3 DNA reads TGTGCCAGCAGCCCCCAGACAGGGGTGGGCTATGGCTACACCTTC.

The J gene is TRBJ2-7, the V gene TRBV7-8; TRBD2 aligns across 10 bases. V shed 1 base and J 2 bases; nucleotides not matched to a gene: 8. The CDR3 runs 17 residues. The germline V gene encodes CDR1 SGHVS and CDR2 FQNEAQ. The CDR3 sequence is CASSLGGSGGTPYEQYV. Written as DNA, the CDR3 is TGTGCCAGCAGCTTAGGGGGTAGCGGGGGGACCCCCTACGAGCAGTACGTC.

This rearrangement joins TRBV3-1 (or the pseudogene TRBV3-2) to TRBJ2-7; the match to TRBD2 covers 8 bases. This CDR3 has 16 amino acids. The V gene end was trimmed by 0 bases and the J gene end by 0 bases; junction bases not matched to a gene: 4. CDR1 is LGHDT and CDR2 is YNNKEL in the germline V gene (reference sequence). CDR3 region: CASSQEGTSPSYEQYF. DNA of the CDR3: TGTGCCAGCAGCCAAGAGGGGACTAGTCCCTCCTACGAGCAGTACTTC.

This rearrangement joins TRBV7-8 to TRBJ2-6; a possible D gene is TRBD1 (6 bases). The CDR3 totals 20 residues. CDR1 is SGHVS, CDR2 FQNEAQ, per germline. The ends were cut back, 2 bases at V and 2 bases at J, with 22 bases in the middle. This CDR3 reads CASSLFPPGHRSTGANVLTF. As DNA, the CDR3 is TGTGCCAGCAGCTTATTCCCCCCGGGACACCGATCCACTGGGGCCAACGTCCTGACTTTC.

A remark on this clone: In the same sample, other DNA sequences code for this CDR3. The chain couples TRBV30 to TRBJ1-5, with TRBD1 matching 7 bases. The germline V gene encodes CDR1 GTSNPN and CDR2 SVGIG (reference sequence). V trimming: 1 base; J trimming: 4 bases; junction bases outside the gene matches: 4. The CDR3 covers 14 residues. The CDR3 sequence: CAWSGAGGNQPQHF. The CDR3, as DNA: TGTGCCTGGAGTGGGGCAGGGGGGAATCAGCCCCAGCATTTT.

This chain connects TRBV7-9 to TRBJ2-5, with unresolved D. Germline loops: CDR1 SEHNR, CDR2 FQNEAQ (reference sequence). Trimming took off 5 bases at V and 5 bases at J, with 6 bases between the two ends. The CDR3 is 11 amino acids. The CDR3 protein is CASSTRETQYF. DNA for the CDR3: TGTGCCAGCAGCACCAGGGAGACCCAGTACTTC.

The rearrangement links TRBV6-5 to TRBJ2-1; TRBD2 aligns across 7 bases. V was clipped by 6 bases and J by 5 bases; unmatched bases: 7. CDR3 length equals 14 residues. Per germline, CDR1 MNHEY and CDR2 SVGAGI. CDR3 residues: CASSPGTINNEQFF. The CDR3 nucleotides read TGTGCCAGCAGCCCCGGGACTATTAACAATGAGCAGTTCTTC.

The chain joins TRBV5-4 to TRBJ2-1; 8 bases are a match to TRBD1. Germline V gives CDR1 SGHNT, CDR2 YYREEE (reference sequence). The CDR3 totals 16 residues. The J segment lost 6 bases and the V segment lost 0 bases, leaving 8 bases of the junction unmatched. The DNA of the CDR3 is TGTGCCAGCAGCTTGGGCAGGCAGGGGGCGCGCAATGAGCAGTTCTTC. As protein: CASSLGRQGARNEQFF.

In the case of this clone: Other DNA sequences in the same sample also yield this CDR3. The chain employs TRBV6-5 and TRBJ2-1, with 11 bases identical to TRBD2. V trimming: 5 bases; J trimming: 7 bases; junction bases outside the gene matches: 7. Germline lookup yields CDR1 MNHEY and CDR2 SVGAGI. This CDR3 is built from 15 residues. The CDR3 coding sequence is TGTGCCAGCAGTCCCTTAGCGGGAGGGGGGAATGAGCAGTTCTTC. Translating gives CASSPLAGGGNEQFF.

This clone was seen a single time. This sequence joins TRBV20-1 and TRBJ2-7; D is unclear. CDR1 and CDR2 (germline): DFQATT, SNEGSKA (reference sequence). The CDR3 loop spans 12 amino acids. Deletions cut 3 bases from V and 5 bases from J, with 11 bases between. This CDR3 reads CSASKRSDEQYF. The CDR3 DNA follows: TGCAGTGCTAGTAAGAGGTCGGACGAGCAGTACTTC.

V gene TRBV29-1 combines with J gene TRBJ2-5; the D is unclear. The V end lost 6 bases, the J end lost 0 bases, and 8 bases lay between the germline ends. The CDR3 loop spans 12 amino acids. The germline CDR1 and CDR2 sequences are SQVTM and ANQGSEA. CDR3 sequence reads: CSVGRDQETQYF. Written as DNA, the CDR3 is TGCAGCGTGGGTCGGGACCAAGAGACCCAGTACTTC.

The chain is built from TRBV12-5 and TRBJ1-2; D may be TRBD1 (5 bases). Germline CDR1 and CDR2: LGHNT and FRNRAP. V dropped 5 bases and J dropped 0 bases, with 10 bases sitting between them. The length of the CDR3 is 14 residues. The CDR3: CASGRGGANYGYTF. The DNA for the CDR3 is TGTGCTAGTGGTCGGGGGGGGGCTAACTATGGCTACACCTTC.

V and J are TRBV25-1 and TRBJ2-7; TRBD2 aligns across 11 bases. This CDR3 contains 15 residues. V gave up 4 bases and J gave up 2 bases; unmatched junction bases: 4. Per germline, CDR1 MGHDK and CDR2 SYGVNS. This chain's CDR3 is CASSGLAGGPYEQYF. In nucleotides, the CDR3 is TGTGCCAGCAGTGGGTTAGCGGGAGGGCCCTACGAGCAGTACTTC.

V gene TRBV2 combines with J gene TRBJ2-7; 9 bases agree with TRBD1. CDR1 is SNHLY and CDR2 is FYNNEI in the germline V gene. Trimming removed 6 bases from V and 3 bases from J; junction bases left unmatched: 3. This CDR3 contains 13 residues. DNA for the CDR3: TGTGCCAGCAGCCGGGACAGGGACTACGAGCAGTACTTC. Protein: CASSRDRDYEQYF.

The chain couples TRBV6-6 to TRBJ1-1; tentative D call: TRBD1 (5 bases). The CDR3 runs 14 residues. Germline V CDR1 and CDR2: MNHNY, SVGAGI (reference sequence). V lost 2 bases and J lost 3, with 10 bases in between. The CDR3 coding sequence is TGTGCCAGCAGTTACCGCGGGGCGGACACTGAAGCTTTCTTT. Protein: CASSYRGADTEAFF.

V usage is TRBV7-8 and J usage is TRBJ1-2; TRBD1 matches 7 bases. The germline V gene has CDR1 SGHVS and CDR2 FQNEAQ. The CDR3 length is 15 residues. V shed 1 base and J 4 bases; nucleotides not matched to a gene: 6. The CDR3 sequence: CASSLGAGGPYGYTF. CDR3 nucleotide sequence: TGTGCCAGCAGCTTAGGGGCAGGGGGGCCCTATGGCTACACCTTC.

The J gene is TRBJ1-5, the V gene TRBV18, with D unclear. CDR1 is KGHSH, CDR2 LQKENI, per germline. V was trimmed by 5 bases and J by 0 bases, leaving 8 bases between them. The CDR3 loop spans 14 amino acids. For the CDR3, the DNA is TGTGCCAGCTCATCCCAGAATAGCAATCAGCCCCAGCATTTT. It encodes CASSSQNSNQPQHF.

The V call is TRBV27, the J call TRBJ1-1; D unclear. The germline V gene has CDR1 MNHEY and CDR2 SMNVEV (reference sequence). CDR3 length: 13 residues. Trimming cost V 2 bases and J 4 bases, with 8 bases left between them. CDR3 sequence: CASSLMSSTEAFF. The DNA of the CDR3 is TGTGCCAGCAGTTTAATGTCCAGCACTGAAGCTTTCTTT.

The chain has TRBV7-8 and TRBJ1-1, with D maybe TRBD1 (6 bases). The CDR3 is 13 residues long. CDR1 SGHVS and CDR2 FQNEAQ come from the germline V gene. The germline V and J ends were trimmed by 5 bases and 5 bases, with 12 bases remaining between them. The CDR3 protein is CASSRRGGTEAFF. DNA for the CDR3: TGTGCCAGCAGCCGGCGAGGGGGAACTGAAGCTTTCTTT.